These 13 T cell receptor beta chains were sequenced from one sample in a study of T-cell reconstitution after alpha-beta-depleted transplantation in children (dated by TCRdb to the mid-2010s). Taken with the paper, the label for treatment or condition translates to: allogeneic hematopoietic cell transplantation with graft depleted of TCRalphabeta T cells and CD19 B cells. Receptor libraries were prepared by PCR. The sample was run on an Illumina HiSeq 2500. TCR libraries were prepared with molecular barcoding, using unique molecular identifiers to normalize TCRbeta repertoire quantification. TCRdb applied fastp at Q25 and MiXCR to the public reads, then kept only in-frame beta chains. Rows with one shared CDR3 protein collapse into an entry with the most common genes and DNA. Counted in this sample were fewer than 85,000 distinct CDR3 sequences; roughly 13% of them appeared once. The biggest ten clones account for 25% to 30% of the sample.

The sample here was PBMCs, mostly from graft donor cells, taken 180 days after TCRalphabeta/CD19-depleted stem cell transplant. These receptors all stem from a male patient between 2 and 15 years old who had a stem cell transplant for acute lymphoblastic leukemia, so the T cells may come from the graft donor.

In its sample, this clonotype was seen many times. DNA for the CDR3: TGTGCCAGCAGCAGGACAGGAGCAAACACTGAAGCTTTCTTT. The encoded protein is CASSRTGANTEAFF. The gene calls are TRBV12-3 or TRBV12-4 and TRBJ1-1, with TRBD1 matching over 7 bases. CDR3 length: 14 residues. Losses at the gene ends were 6 bases for V and 2 bases for J; bases not matched to a gene: 6.

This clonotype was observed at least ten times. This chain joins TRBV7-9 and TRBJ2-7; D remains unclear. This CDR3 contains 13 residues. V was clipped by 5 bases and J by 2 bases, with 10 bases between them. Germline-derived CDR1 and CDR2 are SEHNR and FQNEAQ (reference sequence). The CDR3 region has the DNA TGTGCCAGCAGCGCAGCTGGGGCCTACGAGCAGTACTTC. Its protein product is CASSAAGAYEQYF. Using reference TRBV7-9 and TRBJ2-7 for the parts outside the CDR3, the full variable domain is DTGVSQNPRHKITKRGQNVTFRCDPISEHNRLYWYRQTLGQGPEFLTYFQNEAQLEKSRLLSDRFSAERPKGSFSTLEIQRTEQGDSAMYLCASSAAGAYEQYFGPGTRLTVT.

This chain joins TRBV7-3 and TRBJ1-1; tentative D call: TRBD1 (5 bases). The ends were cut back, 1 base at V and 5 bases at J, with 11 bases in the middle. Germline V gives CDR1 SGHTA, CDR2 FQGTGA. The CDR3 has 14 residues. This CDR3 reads CASSLSRDGTEAFF. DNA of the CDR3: TGTGCCAGCAGCTTAAGCAGGGATGGGACTGAAGCTTTCTTT.

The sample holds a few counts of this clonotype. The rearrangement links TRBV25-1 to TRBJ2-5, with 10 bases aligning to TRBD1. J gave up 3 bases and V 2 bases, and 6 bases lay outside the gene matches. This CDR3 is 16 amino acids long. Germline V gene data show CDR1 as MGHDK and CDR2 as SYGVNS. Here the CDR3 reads CASSEKRDRGKETQYF. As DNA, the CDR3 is TGTGCCAGCAGTGAAAAGCGGGACAGGGGTAAAGAGACCCAGTACTTC.

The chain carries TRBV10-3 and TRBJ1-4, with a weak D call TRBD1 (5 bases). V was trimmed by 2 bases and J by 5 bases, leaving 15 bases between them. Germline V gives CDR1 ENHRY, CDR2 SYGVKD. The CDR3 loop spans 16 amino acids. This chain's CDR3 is CAISEPGAGMNEKLFF. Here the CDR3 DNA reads TGTGCCATCAGTGAGCCTGGGGCCGGAATGAATGAAAAACTGTTTTTT.

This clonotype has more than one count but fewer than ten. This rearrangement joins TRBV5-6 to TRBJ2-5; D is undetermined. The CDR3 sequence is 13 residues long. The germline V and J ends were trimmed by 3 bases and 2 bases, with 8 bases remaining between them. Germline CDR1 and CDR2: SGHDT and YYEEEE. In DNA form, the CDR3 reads TGTGCCAGCAGCTCCGGGTCTCAAGAGACCCAGTACTTC. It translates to CASSSGSQETQYF.

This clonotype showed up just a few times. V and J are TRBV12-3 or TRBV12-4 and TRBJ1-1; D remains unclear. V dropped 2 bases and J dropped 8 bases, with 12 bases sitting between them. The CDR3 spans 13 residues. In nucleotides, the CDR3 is TGTGCCAGCAGTTTACTCTCGTCGGGGGAAGCTTTCTTT. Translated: CASSLLSSGEAFF.

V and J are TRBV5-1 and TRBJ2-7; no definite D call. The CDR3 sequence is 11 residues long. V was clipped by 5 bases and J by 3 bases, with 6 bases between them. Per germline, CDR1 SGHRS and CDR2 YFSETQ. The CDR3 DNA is TGCGCCAGCAGGGAAGGCTACGAGCAGTACTTC. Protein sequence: CASREGYEQYF.

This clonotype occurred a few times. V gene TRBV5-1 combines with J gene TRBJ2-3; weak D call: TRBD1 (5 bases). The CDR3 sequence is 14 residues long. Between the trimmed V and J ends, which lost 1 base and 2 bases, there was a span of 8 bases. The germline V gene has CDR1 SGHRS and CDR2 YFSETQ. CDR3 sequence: CASSLQGYTDTQYF. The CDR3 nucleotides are TGCGCCAGCAGCTTGCAGGGTTACACAGATACGCAGTATTTT. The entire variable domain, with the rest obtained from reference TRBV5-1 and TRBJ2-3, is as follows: KAGVTQTPRYLIKTRGQQVTLSCSPISGHRSVSWYQQTPGQGLQFLFEYFSETQRNKGNFPGRFSGRQFSNSRSEMNVSTLELGDSALYLCASSLQGYTDTQYFGPGTRLTVL.

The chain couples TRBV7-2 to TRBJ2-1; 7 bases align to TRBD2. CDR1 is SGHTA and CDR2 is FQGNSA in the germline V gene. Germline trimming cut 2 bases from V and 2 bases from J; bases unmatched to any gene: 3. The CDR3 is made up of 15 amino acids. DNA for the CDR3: TGTGCCAGCAGCTTACAGAGCGGGGCCTACAATGAGCAGTTCTTC. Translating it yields CASSLQSGAYNEQFF.

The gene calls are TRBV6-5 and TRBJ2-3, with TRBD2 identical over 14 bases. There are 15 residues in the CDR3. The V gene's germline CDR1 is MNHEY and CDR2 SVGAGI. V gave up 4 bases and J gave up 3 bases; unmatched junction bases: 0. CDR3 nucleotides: TGTGCCAGCAGTTGGACTAGCGGGAGGACAGATACGCAGTATTTT. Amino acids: CASSWTSGRTDTQYF.

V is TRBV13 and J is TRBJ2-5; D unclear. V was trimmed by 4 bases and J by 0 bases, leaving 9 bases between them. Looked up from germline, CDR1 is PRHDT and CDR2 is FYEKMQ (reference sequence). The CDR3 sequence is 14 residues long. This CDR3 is CASSYGSNQETQYF. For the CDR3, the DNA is TGTGCCAGCAGCTACGGAAGTAACCAAGAGACCCAGTACTTC.

Here the CDR3 reads CASSYSSGQGHSPLHF. The CDR3 bases are TGTGCCAGCAGTTACTCCTCTGGACAGGGGCATTCACCCCTCCACTTT. V is TRBV6-2 or TRBV6-3 and J is TRBJ1-6; 9 nucleotides line up with TRBD1. Trimming removed 0 bases from V and 8 bases from J; junction bases left unmatched: 5. Germline V gene lookup returns CDR1 MNHEY and CDR2 SVGEGT. The CDR3 extends over 16 amino acids.